The TCR beta chain described here comes from a study of tumor-infiltrating lymphocytes in primary liver carcinoma. On the study more broadly: Staged T1-T3 N0M0, the tumors had sizes that ranged from about 4.2 to 10 cm across. Samples returned roughly 3.5 to 7.13 million productive TCRbeta reads each. Read depth did not differ significantly between tissue types.

CDR3 length: 14 amino acids. Germline V gene lookup returns CDR1 MNHNS and CDR2 SASEGT. From unsorted bulk tissue weighing about 17-30 mg, DNA and RNA were co-extracted. At sampling, these chronic HBV carriers had received no treatment. In the case of this clonotype: No antigen is known for it. The junction shows a germline mismatch at one end, possibly a read error.

Study observations and caveats: Tumors significantly exceeded blood in top-250-clone fraction (p = 0.039).

Using a constant-region primer together with ProtoScript II reverse transcriptase, TCR beta cDNA was made from about 500 ng of total RNA. ARM-PCR was slightly modified, and three nested multiplex PCR rounds with it gave rise to the TCR beta libraries. TRBV1-TRBV30 forward primers and a C-beta reverse primer were used in the first two PCR rounds, which each ran for around 10 cycles. TCRdb reanalysed the multiplex PCR reads using MiXCR and keeps one entry per CDR3 protein. The sample lists tens of thousands of distinct CDR3 sequences; 69% were seen once. Input material: tumor-adjacent normal liver tissue. V gene TRBV6-1 combines with J gene TRBJ2-1; D gene uncertain. This TCR came from a man aged 40-50 years with primary liver carcinoma and hepatitis B virus infection. CDR3 DNA: TGTACCAGCATCCCTCAACCGGCGCTCGGTGAGCAGTTCTTC. Amino acid sequence: CTSIPQPALGEQFF.